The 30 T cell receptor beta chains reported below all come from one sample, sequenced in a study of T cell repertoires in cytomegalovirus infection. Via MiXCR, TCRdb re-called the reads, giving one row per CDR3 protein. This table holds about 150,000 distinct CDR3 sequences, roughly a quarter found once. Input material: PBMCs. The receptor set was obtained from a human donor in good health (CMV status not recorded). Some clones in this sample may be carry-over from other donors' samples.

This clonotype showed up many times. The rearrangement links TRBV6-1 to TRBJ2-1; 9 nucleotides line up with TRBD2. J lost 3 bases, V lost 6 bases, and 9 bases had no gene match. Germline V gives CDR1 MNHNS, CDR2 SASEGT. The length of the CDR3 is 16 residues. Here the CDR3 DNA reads TGTGCCAGCAGCGGAGTGGGACTAGCAGACTACAATGAGCAGTTCTTC. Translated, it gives CASSGVGLADYNEQFF.

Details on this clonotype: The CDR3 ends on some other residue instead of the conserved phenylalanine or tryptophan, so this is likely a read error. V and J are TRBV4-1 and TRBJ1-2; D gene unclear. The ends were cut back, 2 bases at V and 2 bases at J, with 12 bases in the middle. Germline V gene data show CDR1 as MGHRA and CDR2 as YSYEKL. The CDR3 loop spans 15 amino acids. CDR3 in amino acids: CASSQLKAGNYGYTY. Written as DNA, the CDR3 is TGCGCCAGCAGCCAACTTAAGGCTGGGAACTATGGCTACACCTAC.

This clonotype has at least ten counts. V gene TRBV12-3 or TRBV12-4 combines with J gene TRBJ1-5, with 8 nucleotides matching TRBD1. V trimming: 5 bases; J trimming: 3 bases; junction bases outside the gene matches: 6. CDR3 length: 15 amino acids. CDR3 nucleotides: TGTGCCAGCAGTCCAGGACAGGGAGACAATCAGCCCCAGCATTTT. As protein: CASSPGQGDNQPQHF.

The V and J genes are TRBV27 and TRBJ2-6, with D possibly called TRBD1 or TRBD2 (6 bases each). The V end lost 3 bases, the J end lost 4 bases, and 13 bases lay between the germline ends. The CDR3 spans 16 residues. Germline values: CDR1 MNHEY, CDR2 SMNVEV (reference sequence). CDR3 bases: TGTGCCAGCAGTTTCCATCGGGGGCGCGGGGCCAACGTCCTGACTTTC. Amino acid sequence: CASSFHRGRGANVLTF. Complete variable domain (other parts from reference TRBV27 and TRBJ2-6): EAQVTQNPRYLITVTGKKLTVTCSQNMNHEYMSWYRQDPGLGLRQIYYSMNVEVTDKGDVPEGYKVSRKEKRNFPLILESPSPNQTSLYFCASSFHRGRGANVLTFGAGSRLTVL.

The CDR3 DNA reads as TGTGCCAGCAGCTCGGGGGGAGACCTATCCGGGAGTGCCGGGGAGCTGTTTTTT. Its translation is CASSSGGDLSGSAGELFF. This chain connects TRBV7-3 to TRBJ2-2; 7 positions match TRBD2. The CDR3 sequence is 18 residues long. Per the germline V gene, CDR1 is SGHTA and CDR2 is FQGTGA. J lost 6 bases, V lost 4 bases, and 17 bases had no gene match.

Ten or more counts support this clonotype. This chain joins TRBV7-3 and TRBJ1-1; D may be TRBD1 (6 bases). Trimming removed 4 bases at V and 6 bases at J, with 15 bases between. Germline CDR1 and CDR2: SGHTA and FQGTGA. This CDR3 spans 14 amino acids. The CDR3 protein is CASSSYPGQSEAFF. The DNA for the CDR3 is TGTGCCAGCAGCTCGTACCCCGGACAGTCTGAAGCTTTCTTT.

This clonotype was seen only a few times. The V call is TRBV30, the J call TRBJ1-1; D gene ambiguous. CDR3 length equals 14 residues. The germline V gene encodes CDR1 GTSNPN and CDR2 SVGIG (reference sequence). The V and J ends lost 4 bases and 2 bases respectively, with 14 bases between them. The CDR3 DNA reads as TGTGCCTGGATTTCATGGGAGGGAAACACTGAAGCTTTCTTT. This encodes CAWISWEGNTEAFF.

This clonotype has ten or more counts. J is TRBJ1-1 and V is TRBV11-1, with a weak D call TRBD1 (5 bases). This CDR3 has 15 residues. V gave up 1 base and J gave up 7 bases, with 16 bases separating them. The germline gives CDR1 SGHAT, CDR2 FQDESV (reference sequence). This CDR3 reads CASSLEGAGGLEAFF. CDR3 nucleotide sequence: TGTGCCAGCAGCTTAGAAGGGGCCGGCGGTCTTGAAGCTTTCTTT. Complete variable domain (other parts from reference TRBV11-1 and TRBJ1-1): EAEVAQSPRYKITEKSQAVAFWCDPISGHATLYWYRQILGQGPELLVQFQDESVVDDSQLPKDRFSAERLKGVDSTLKIQPAELGDSAMYLCASSLEGAGGLEAFFGQGTRLTVV.

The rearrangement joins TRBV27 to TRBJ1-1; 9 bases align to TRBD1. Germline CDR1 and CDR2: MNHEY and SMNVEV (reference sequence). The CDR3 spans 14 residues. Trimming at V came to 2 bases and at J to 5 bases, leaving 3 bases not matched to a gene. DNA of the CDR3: TGTGCCAGCAGTTTACGGGACAGGGTGACTGAAGCTTTCTTT. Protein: CASSLRDRVTEAFF.

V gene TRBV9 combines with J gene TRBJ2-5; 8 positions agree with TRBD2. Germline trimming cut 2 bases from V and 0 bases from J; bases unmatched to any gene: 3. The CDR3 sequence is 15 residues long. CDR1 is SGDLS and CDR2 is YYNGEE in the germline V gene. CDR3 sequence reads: CASSVSGVYQETQYF. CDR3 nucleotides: TGTGCCAGCAGCGTTAGCGGGGTATACCAAGAGACCCAGTACTTC.

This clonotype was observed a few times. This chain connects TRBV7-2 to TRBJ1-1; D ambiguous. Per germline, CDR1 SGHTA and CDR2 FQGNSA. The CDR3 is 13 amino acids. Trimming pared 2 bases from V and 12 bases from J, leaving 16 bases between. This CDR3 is CASSLMKARESFF. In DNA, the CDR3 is TGTGCCAGCAGCTTAATGAAGGCCAGAGAATCTTTCTTT. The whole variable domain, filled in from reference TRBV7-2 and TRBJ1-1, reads GAGVSQSPSNKVTEKGKDVELRCDPISGHTALYWYRQSLGQGLEFLIYFQGNSAPDKSGLPSDRFSAERTGGSVSTLTIQRTQQEDSAVYLCASSLMKARESFFGQGTRLTVV.

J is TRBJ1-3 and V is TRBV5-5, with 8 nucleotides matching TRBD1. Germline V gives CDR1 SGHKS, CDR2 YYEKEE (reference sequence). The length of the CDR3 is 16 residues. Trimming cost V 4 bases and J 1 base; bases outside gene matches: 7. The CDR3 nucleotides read TGTGCCAGCAGCCGCTCGCAGGGGGCGTCTGGAAACACCATATATTTT. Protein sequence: CASSRSQGASGNTIYF.

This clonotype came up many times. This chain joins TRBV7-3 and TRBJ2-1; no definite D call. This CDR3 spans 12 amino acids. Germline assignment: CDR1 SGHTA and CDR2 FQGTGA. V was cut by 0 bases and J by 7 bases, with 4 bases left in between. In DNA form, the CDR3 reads TGTGCCAGCAGCTTAACAGGGAATGAGCAGTTCTTC. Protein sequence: CASSLTGNEQFF. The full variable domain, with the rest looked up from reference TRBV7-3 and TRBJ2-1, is GAGVSQTPSNKVTEKGKYVELRCDPISGHTALYWYRQSLGQGPEFLIYFQGTGAADDSGLPNDRFFAVRPEGSVSTLKIQRTERGDSAVYLCASSLTGNEQFFGPGTRLTVL.

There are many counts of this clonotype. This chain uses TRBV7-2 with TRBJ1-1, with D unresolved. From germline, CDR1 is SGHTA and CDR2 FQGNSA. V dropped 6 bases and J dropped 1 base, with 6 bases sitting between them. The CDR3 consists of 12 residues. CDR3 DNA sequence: TGTGCCAGCAGTCCTCCGAACACTGAAGCTTTCTTT. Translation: CASSPPNTEAFF.

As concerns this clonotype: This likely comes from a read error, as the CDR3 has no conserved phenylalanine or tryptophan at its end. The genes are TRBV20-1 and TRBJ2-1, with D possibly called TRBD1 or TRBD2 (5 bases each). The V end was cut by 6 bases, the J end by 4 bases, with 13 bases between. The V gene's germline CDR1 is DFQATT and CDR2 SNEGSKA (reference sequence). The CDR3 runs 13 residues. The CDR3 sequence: CSARQTGYNEQFL. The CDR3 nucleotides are TGCAGTGCCCGACAGACGGGGTACAATGAGCAGTTCCTC.

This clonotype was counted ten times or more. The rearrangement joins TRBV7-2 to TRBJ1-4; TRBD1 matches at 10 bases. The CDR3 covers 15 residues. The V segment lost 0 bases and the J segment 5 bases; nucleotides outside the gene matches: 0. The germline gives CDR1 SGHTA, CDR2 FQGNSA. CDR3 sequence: CASSLAGQGNEKLFF. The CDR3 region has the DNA TGTGCCAGCAGCTTAGCGGGACAGGGGAATGAAAAACTGTTTTTT.

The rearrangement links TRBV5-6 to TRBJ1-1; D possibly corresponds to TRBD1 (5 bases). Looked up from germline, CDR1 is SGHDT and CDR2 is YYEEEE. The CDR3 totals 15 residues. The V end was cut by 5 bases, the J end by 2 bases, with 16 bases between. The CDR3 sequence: CASRERGVRNTEAFF. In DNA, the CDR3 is TGTGCCAGCAGAGAGAGGGGTGTGAGAAACACTGAAGCTTTCTTT.

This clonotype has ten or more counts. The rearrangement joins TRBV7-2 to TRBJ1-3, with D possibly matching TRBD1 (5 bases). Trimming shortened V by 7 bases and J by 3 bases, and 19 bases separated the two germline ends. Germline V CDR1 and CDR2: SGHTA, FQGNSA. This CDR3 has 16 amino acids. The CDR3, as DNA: TGTGCCAGCATACCGGGACGGCGAAAGGATGGAAACACCATATATTTT. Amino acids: CASIPGRRKDGNTIYF. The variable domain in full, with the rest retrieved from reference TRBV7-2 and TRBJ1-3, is GAGVSQSPSNKVTEKGKDVELRCDPISGHTALYWYRQSLGQGLEFLIYFQGNSAPDKSGLPSDRFSAERTGGSVSTLTIQRTQQEDSAVYLCASIPGRRKDGNTIYFGEGSWLTVV.

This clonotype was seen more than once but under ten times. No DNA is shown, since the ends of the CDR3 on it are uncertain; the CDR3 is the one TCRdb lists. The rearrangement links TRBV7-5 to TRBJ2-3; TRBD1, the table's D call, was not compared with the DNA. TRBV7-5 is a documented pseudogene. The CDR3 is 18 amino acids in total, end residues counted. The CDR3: CISVPEAYRVSGADTQYF.

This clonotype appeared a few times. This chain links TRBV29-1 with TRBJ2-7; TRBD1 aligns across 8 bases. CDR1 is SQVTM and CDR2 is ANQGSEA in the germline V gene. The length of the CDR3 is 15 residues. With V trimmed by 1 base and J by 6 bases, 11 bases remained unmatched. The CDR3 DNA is TGCAGCGTTGAAGTTCCGACAGGGGCTGGTAGCGAGCAGTACTTC. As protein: CSVEVPTGAGSEQYF.

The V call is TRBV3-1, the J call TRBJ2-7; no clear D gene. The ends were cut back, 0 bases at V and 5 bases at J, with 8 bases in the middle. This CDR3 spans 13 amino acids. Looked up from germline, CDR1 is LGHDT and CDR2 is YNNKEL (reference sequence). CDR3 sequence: CASSQDRVNEQYF. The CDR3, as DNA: TGTGCCAGCAGCCAAGATCGGGTGAACGAGCAGTACTTC.

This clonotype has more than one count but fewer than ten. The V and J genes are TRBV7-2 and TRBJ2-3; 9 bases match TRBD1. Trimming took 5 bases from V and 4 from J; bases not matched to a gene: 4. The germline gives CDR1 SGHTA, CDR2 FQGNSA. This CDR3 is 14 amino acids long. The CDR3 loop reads CASSRDRAADTQYF. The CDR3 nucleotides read TGTGCCAGCAGCCGGGACAGGGCGGCAGATACGCAGTATTTT.

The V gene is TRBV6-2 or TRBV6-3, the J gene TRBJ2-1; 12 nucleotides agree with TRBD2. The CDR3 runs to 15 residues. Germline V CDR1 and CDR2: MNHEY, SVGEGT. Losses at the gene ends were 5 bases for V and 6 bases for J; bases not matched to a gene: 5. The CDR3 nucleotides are TGTGCCAGCAGTCCCCTAGCGGGAGGGATCAATGAGCAGTTCTTC. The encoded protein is CASSPLAGGINEQFF.

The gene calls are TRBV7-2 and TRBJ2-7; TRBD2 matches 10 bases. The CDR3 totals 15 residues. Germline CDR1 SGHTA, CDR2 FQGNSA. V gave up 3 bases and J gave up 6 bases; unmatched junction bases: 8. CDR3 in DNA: TGTGCCAGCAGCTTCCCTAGCGGGGGTCTGGGCGAGCAGTACTTC. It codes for CASSFPSGGLGEQYF.

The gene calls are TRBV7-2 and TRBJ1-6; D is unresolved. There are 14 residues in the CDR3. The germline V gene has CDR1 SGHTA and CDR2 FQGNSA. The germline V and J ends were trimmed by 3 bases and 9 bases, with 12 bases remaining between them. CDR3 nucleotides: TGTGCCAGCAGCTTGGCAGAGGCCGTTTCACCCCTCCACTTT. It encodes CASSLAEAVSPLHF.

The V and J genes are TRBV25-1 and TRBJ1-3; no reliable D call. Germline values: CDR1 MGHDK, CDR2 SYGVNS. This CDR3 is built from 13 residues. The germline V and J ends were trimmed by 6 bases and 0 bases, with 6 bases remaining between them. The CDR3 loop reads CASSPSSGNTIYF. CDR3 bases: TGTGCCAGCAGCCCATCCTCTGGAAACACCATATATTTT.

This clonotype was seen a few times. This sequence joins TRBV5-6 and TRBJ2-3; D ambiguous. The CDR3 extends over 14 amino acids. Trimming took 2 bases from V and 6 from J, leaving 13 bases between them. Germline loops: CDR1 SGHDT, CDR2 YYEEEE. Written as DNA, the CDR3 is TGTGCCAGCAGCTTAGATAGGAACTCGGATACGCAGTATTTT. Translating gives CASSLDRNSDTQYF.

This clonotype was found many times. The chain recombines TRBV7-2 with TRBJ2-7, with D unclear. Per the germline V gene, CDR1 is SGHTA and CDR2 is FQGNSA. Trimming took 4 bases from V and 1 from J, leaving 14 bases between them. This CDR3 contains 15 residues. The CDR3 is CASSSLGSGSYEQYF. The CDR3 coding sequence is TGTGCCAGCAGCTCCCTTGGGTCAGGTTCCTACGAGCAGTACTTC.

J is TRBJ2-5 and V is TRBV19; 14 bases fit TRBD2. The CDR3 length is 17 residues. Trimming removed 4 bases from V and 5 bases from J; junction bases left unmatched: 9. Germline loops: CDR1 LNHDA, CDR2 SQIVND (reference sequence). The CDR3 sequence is CASSTTHGLAGGETQYF. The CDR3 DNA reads TGTGCCAGTAGTACCACCCATGGACTAGCGGGAGGTGAGACCCAGTACTTC.

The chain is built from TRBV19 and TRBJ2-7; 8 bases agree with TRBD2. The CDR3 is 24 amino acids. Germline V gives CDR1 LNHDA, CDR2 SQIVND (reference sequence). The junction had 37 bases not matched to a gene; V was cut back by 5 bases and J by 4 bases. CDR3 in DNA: TGTGCCAGTAGTCTCCCTCTCGTTGCGGGGGGTCCACCCTCTTCGTTCCGACCGTTATACGAGCAGTACTTC. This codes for CASSLPLVAGGPPSSFRPLYEQYF. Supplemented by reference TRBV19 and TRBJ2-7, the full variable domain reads DGGITQSPKYLFRKEGQNVTLSCEQNLNHDAMYWYRQDPGQGLRLIYYSQIVNDFQKGDIAEGYSVSREKKESFPLTVTSAQKNPTAFYLCASSLPLVAGGPPSSFRPLYEQYFGPGTRLTVT.